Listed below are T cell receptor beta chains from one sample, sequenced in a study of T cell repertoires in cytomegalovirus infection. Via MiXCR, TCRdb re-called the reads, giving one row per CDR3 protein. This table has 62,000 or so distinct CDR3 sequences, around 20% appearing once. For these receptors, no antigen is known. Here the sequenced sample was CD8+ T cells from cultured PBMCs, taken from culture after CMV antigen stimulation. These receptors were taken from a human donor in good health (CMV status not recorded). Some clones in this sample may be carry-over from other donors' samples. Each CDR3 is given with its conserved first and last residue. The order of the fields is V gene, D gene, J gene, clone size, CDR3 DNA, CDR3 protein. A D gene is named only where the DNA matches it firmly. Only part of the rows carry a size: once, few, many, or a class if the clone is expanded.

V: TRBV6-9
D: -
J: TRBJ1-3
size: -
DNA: TGTGCCAGCAGTTATAGAGCCTCTGGAAACACCATATATTTT
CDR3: CASSYRASGNTIYF

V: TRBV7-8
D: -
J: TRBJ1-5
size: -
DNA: TGTGCCAGCAGCGGGAGCCAGGGTTACAATCAGCCCCAGCATTTT
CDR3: CASSGSQGYNQPQHF

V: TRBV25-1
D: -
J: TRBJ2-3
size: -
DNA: TGTGCCAGCAGTGACATCGGCACAGATACGCAGTATTTT
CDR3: CASSDIGTDTQYF

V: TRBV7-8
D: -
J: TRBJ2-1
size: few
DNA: TGTGCCAGCAGCTTACCTCCTGCGACAGCACAATCCTACAATGAGCAGTTCTTC
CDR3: CASSLPPATAQSYNEQFF

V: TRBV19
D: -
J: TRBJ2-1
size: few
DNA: TGTGCCAGTAGTACGGGGGAGTTGAATGAGCAGTTCTTC
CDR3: CASSTGELNEQFF

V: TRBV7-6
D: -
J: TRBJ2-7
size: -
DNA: TGTGCCAGCAGCTTTGGGGGATCGGACTACGAGCAGTACTTC
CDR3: CASSFGGSDYEQYF

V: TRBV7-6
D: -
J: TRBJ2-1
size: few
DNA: TGTGCCAGCAGCTTAGGCGGCGGGGTAGGGGATGAGCAGTTCTTC
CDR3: CASSLGGGVGDEQFF

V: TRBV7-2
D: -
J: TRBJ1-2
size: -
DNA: TGTGCCAGCAGCAGACTCCACAGCTACCTTATCTATGGCTACACCTTC
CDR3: CASSRLHSYLIYGYTF

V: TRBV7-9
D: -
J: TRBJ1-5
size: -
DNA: TGTGCCAGCAGCTTAGAGGGGACAAGCAATCAGCCCCAGCATTTT
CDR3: CASSLEGTSNQPQHF

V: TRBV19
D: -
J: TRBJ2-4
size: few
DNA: TGTGCCAGTAGTATAGCAGGGGCCGGTCTAACCAAAAACATTCAGTACTTC
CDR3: CASSIAGAGLTKNIQYF

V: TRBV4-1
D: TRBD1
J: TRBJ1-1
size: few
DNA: TGCGCCAGCAGCCAAGATGTGACAGGGGAATTGAACACTGAAGCTTTCTTT
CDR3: CASSQDVTGELNTEAFF

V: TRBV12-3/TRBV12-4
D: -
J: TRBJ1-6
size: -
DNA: TGTGCCAGCAGTTTAGGGGCCTATAATTCACCCCTCCACTTT
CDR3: CASSLGAYNSPLHF

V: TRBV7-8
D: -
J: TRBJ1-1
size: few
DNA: TGTGCCAGCAGCTCCGTACTGATAAGGGACTCTGAAGCTTTCTTT
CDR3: CASSSVLIRDSEAFF

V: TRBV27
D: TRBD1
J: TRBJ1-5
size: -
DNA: TGTGCCAGCAGCGGGACAGGGGAATTCGGTCAGCCCCAGCATTTT
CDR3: CASSGTGEFGQPQHF

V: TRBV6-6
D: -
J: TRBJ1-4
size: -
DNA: TGTGCCAGCAGTTACGAGGGGGTAAAACTGTTTTTT
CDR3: CASSYEGVKLFF

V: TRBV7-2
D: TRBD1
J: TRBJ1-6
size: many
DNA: TGTGCCAGCAGCTACGGACAGGGCTCCTCACCCCTCCACTTT
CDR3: CASSYGQGSSPLHF

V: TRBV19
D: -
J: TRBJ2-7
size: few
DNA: TGTGCCAGTAGTATAGCGGGCGGATTCTACGAGCAGTACTTC
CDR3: CASSIAGGFYEQYF

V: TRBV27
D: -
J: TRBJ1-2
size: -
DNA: TGTGCCAGCAGCGGATCAGGGAGCTATGGCTACACCTTC
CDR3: CASSGSGSYGYTF

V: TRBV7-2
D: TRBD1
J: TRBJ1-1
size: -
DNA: TGTGCCAGCAGCTTAGGGGGACAGGACATGAACACTGAAGCTTTCTTT
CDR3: CASSLGGQDMNTEAFF

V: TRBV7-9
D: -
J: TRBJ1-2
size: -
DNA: TGTGCCAGCAGCGGAGGGGCCGCTCCTGCGAGAGGCTACACCTTC
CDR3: CASSGGAAPARGYTF

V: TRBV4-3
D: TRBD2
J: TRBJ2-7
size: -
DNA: TGCGCCAGCAGCCAAGAAAGCTGGCTAGCGGGGACCTACGAGCAGTACTTC
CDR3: CASSQESWLAGTYEQYF

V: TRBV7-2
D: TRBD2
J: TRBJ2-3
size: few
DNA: TGTGCCAGCAGTTGGACTAGCGGGGCCCCCCCAGATACGCAGTATTTT
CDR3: CASSWTSGAPPDTQYF

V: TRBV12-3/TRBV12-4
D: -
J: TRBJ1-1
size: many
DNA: TGTGCCAGCAGACCTGAAGCTTTCTTT
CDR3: CASRPEAFF

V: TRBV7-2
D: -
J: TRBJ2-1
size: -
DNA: TGTGCCAGCAGCCCCCAAGGGCTAGCGCCGTACAATGAGCAGTTCTTC
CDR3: CASSPQGLAPYNEQFF

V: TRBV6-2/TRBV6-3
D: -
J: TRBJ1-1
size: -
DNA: TGTGCCAGCAGAGAGCGGGACGGATTGAACACTGAAGCTTTCTTT
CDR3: CASRERDGLNTEAFF

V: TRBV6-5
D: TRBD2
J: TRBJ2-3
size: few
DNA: TGTGCCAGCAGTTACTGGAGCGGGGGAGCAGATACGCAGTATTTT
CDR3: CASSYWSGGADTQYF

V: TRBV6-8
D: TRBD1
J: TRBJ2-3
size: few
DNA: TGTGCCAGCAGTTTTACGACAGGGGGCAAAGATACGCAGTATTTT
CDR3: CASSFTTGGKDTQYF

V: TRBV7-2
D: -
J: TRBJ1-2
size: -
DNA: TGTGCCAGCAGCAACCAGGGTAGTGGCTACACCTTC
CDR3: CASSNQGSGYTF

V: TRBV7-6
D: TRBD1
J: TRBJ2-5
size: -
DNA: TGTGCCAGCAGCTTAGATACAGGGGGAGAGACCCAGTACTTC
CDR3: CASSLDTGGETQYF

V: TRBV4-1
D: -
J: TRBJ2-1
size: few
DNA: TGCGCCAGCAGCCCCGGCTCTGCTAAAAGGCAAGGTGGGCTATCCTACAATGAGCAGTTCTTC
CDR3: CASSPGSAKRQGGLSYNEQFF

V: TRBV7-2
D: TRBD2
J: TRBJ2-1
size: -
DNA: TGTGCCAGCAGCTCTACTAGCGGGGGCTTCAATGAGCAGTTCTTC
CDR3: CASSSTSGGFNEQFF

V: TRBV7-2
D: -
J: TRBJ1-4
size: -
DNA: TGTGCCAGCAGCTTCGAAGCAACTAATGAAAAACTGTTTTTT
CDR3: CASSFEATNEKLFF

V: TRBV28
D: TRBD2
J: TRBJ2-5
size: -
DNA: TGTGCCAGCAGTCTAGCGGGTAACCAAGAGACCCAGTACTTC
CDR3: CASSLAGNQETQYF

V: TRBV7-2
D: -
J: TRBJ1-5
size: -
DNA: TGTGCCAGCAGCTTGGATCCGGGGGACAATCAGCCCCAGCATTTT
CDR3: CASSLDPGDNQPQHF

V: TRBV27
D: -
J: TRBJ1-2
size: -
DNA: TGTGCCAGCAGCTCAACAGTCTCCTGGAATGGCTACACCTTC
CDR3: CASSSTVSWNGYTF

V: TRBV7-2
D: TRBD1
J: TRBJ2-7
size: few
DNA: TGTGCCAGCAGCACCTCCGGGACAGGGTTCTACGAGCAGTACTTC
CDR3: CASSTSGTGFYEQYF

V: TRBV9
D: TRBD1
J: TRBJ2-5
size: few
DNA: TGTGCCAGCAGCGCCCGTCCGGGACAGGGGGCAAGAGAGACCCAGTACTTC
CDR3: CASSARPGQGARETQYF